This T cell receptor (beta chain) came from a study of beta chain features in type 1 diabetes. Study results and limitations: Diminished insertions and augmented deletions at VDJ junctions characterized type 1 diabetes patients. Short templates might get an advantage during PCR, and this would be equal in patients and controls. Moderate yet significant TCRB CDR3 shortening was seen in Type 1 diabetes patients in all four CD4+ subsets.

The germline V gene encodes CDR1 MDHEN and CDR2 SYDVKM. After removal of 7 bases from V and 1 base from J, the junction contained 6 bases not matched to a gene. CDR3 size: 15 residues. Every bit of the isolated RNA underwent reverse transcription, so sequencing read expressed TCRB transcripts. Profiling relied on immunoSEQ multiplex PCR, and the TCRdb table lists in-frame clones only, not all of them. The table lists a few hundred thousand clones, 9.6% of them singletons. On this clone: No antigen is known for it.

The material sequenced was central memory CD4+ T cells from blood. This receptor was obtained from a man aged 25-45 years with type 1 diabetes. This chain connects TRBV28 to TRBJ2-1; 8 nucleotides line up with TRBD2. The CDR3 reads CASTSAGESYNEQFF. The CDR3 DNA reads TGTGCCAGCACCTCAGCGGGAGAATCCTACAATGAGCAGTTCTTC.